This T cell receptor beta chain was sequenced in a study of T cells of healthy individuals. TCRdb independently ran MiXCR on the 5' RACE reads; one entry per CDR3 protein. This sample carries fewer than 75,000 distinct CDR3 sequences, 15% to 20% of them seen once, and the ten largest clones take around 5.1%. The sample holds many counts of this clonotype. This clonotype originated in a human donor in good health.

DNA for the CDR3: TGCGCCAGCAGCTTGGCTGAAGATACGCAGTATTTT. This sequence encodes CASSLAEDTQYF. The chain links TRBV5-1 to TRBJ2-3; D gene uncertain. The V gene lost 0 bases and the J gene lost 5 bases, with 4 bases spanning the gap. The germline gives CDR1 SGHRS, CDR2 YFSETQ. The CDR3 length is 12 residues.